This T cell receptor (beta chain) was observed in a study of CD8 T cells in ankylosing spondylitis. The study, taken as a whole, reports: As for the disease-linked clones, they showed a CD8+ phenotype and occurred at relatively low frequencies in peripheral blood. There was reportedly significant enrichment of clones that were disease-linked in matched ankylosing spondylitis synovial fluid.

TCRdb recomputed calls from the 5' RACE reads with MiXCR, one row per CDR3 protein. The sample consists of fewer than 200,000 distinct CDR3 sequences, 8.5% to 10% of them appearing once. J was trimmed by 5 bases and V by 5 bases; bases with no gene match: 2. The CDR3 totals 15 residues. The germline V gene encodes CDR1 LNHDA and CDR2 SQIVND (reference sequence). This clonotype was found a few times. Its target is not known. This receptor was obtained from a female donor with ankylosing spondylitis or in good health (not recorded which). Sequencing was performed on blood, either unsorted or a sorted T cell fraction (not recorded which). This chain uses TRBV19 with TRBJ2-1; 14 nucleotides agree with TRBD2. The chain's CDR3 is CASSWGLAGDNEQFF. The CDR3 DNA reads as TGTGCCAGTAGTTGGGGACTAGCGGGGGACAATGAGCAGTTCTTC. The variable domain in full, with the rest retrieved from reference TRBV19 and TRBJ2-1, is DGGITQSPKYLFRKEGQNVTLSCEQNLNHDAMYWYRQDPGQGLRLIYYSQIVNDFQKGDIAEGYSVSREKKESFPLTVTSAQKNPTAFYLCASSWGLAGDNEQFFGPGTRLTVL.